The rows below give T cell receptor beta chains drawn from one sample of a study of blood T cell repertoires in COVID-19. Generated by immunoSEQ multiplex PCR, the TCRdb table keeps only in-frame clones and is missing some. The sample contains 130,000 or so clones, 65% to 85% of which appear only once. Sequenced sample: peripheral blood. These receptors all come from a woman older than 75 with acute or convalescent COVID-19. The CDR3 runs from the conserved cysteine through the conserved F or W. D genes are given only for firm matches. For some rows the clone size is stated as once, few or many, or as a class when expanded; others skip it.

V	size	D	J	DNA	CDR3
TRBV11-2	.	.	TRBJ1-4	TGTGCCAGCAGCTTAACCTTGGAGTTTGCAACTAATGAAAAACTGTTTTTT	CASSLTLEFATNEKLFF
TRBV27	.	TRBD1	TRBJ2-1	TGTGCCAGCAGTACAACGGACAGGGGGTCTTGGAATGAGCAGTTCTTC	CASSTTDRGSWNEQFF
TRBV4-3	.	TRBD2	TRBJ2-3	TGCGCCAGCAGCCCCCAGCTAGCGGGAGAGCCAGATACGCAGTATTTT	CASSPQLAGEPDTQYF
TRBV27	.	.	TRBJ1-6	TGTGCCAGCAGTGCCCCCGGGAGACATAATTCACCCCTCCACTTT	CASSAPGRHNSPLHF
TRBV6-1	once	TRBD2	TRBJ2-1	TGTGCCAGCAGTGAGGCGGGGGGATACAATGAGCAGTTCTTC	CASSEAGGYNEQFF
TRBV21-1	.	.	TRBJ2-5	TGTGCCAGCAGCAAAGCTGGGACTAGCGGAGACCACCAAGAGACCCAGTACTTC	CASSKAGTSGDHQETQYF
TRBV18	.	.	TRBJ2-1	TGTGCCAGCTCACGGGGGGTGGCTGAGCAGTTCTTC	CASSRGVAEQFF
TRBV30	.	.	TRBJ2-7	TGTGCCTGGAGTGTACTCAGACAGTCCGAGCAGTACTTC	CAWSVLRQSEQYF
TRBV7-2	.	.	TRBJ1-2	TGTGCCAGCAGAAGGGACATTAGGGGTGGCTACACCTTC	CASRRDIRGGYTF
TRBV18	.	TRBD1	TRBJ2-7	TGTGCCAGCTCACCAGCGGCCGGGACAGGGAGCGAGCAGTACTTC	CASSPAAGTGSEQYF
TRBV4-3	once	.	TRBJ2-7	TGCGCCAGCAGCCAAGCCGATAGAGTGGCCTACGAGCAGTACTTC	CASSQADRVAYEQYF
TRBV18	.	.	TRBJ2-7	TGTGCCAGCTCACAATCCCCCAGGGTAGCCTACGAGCAGTACTTC	CASSQSPRVAYEQYF
TRBV7-8	.	TRBD1	TRBJ1-2	TGTGCCAGCAGCTCCACCTTGGACAGGGGGCTTGGCTACACCTTC	CASSSTLDRGLGYTF
TRBV9	once	TRBD2	TRBJ2-7	TGTGCCAGCAGCGCTGGGACTAGCGGGAGGGCCAGGGTGAGAGAGCAGTACTTC	CASSAGTSGRARVREQYF
TRBV13	once	TRBD1	TRBJ1-1	TGTGCCAGCAGCAGGGACAGGGGACCCCCCTATGAAGCTTTCTTT	CASSRDRGPPYEAFF
TRBV7-2	.	.	TRBJ2-1	TGTGCCAGCAGCCCACCGGGGACAACGACCAATGAGCAGTTCTTC	CASSPPGTTTNEQFF
TRBV15	.	.	TRBJ2-3	TGTGCCACCAGCAGAGATGTGGGCAGGACAGATACGCAGTATTTT	CATSRDVGRTDTQYF
TRBV5-1	.	.	TRBJ1-1	TGCGCCAGCAGCTTGGTATCGGGGAACACTGAAGCTTTCTTT	CASSLVSGNTEAFF
TRBV5-8	.	TRBD2	TRBJ2-1	TGTGCCAGCAGCTTGGGACTAGCGGCCTCCTACAATGAGCAGTTCTTC	CASSLGLAASYNEQFF
TRBV10-2	.	TRBD2	TRBJ2-1	TGCGCCAGCAGTGAGTCGTCTCATAGCGGGACCTACAATGAGCAGTTCTTC	CASSESSHSGTYNEQFF
TRBV2	.	TRBD1	TRBJ2-5	TGTGCCAACGACTTACAGGGGAGTGAGACCCAGTACTTC	CANDLQGSETQYF
TRBV21-1	.	.	TRBJ2-5	TGTGCCAGCAGCAAAAAAAGGGGGGAACTAGCGGGAGTCCGAGAGACCCAGTACTTC	CASSKKRGELAGVRETQYF
TRBV29-1	.	.	TRBJ1-2	TGCAGCGTTGAAGACCAAAACAGGGTCCGGAGCTATGGCTACACCTTC	CSVEDQNRVRSYGYTF
TRBV11-3	once	TRBD2	TRBJ2-7	TGTGCCAGCAGCCCTTCTCCCGGGGGGGATATCTACGAGCAGTACTTC	CASSPSPGGDIYEQYF
TRBV6-6	few	.	TRBJ1-2	TGTGCCAGCAGGGGACTGTCCCCAGGCTACACCTTC	CASRGLSPGYTF
TRBV5-5	few	TRBD1	TRBJ2-7	TGTGCCAGCAGCTTGCTACCGGACAGGTACTACGAGCAGTACTTC	CASSLLPDRYYEQYF
TRBV6-2/TRBV6-3	.	.	TRBJ2-5	TGTGCCAGCAGTTACCTCGGGACCAGGGGGACCCAGTACTTC	CASSYLGTRGTQYF
TRBV6-5	few	.	TRBJ1-4	TGTGCCAGCAGGCTAGACGGAACAACTAATGAAAAACTGTTTTTT	CASRLDGTTNEKLFF
TRBV27	.	.	TRBJ1-1	TGTGCCAGCAGTTTAAGCAGGGCGTACACTGAAGCTTTCTTT	CASSLSRAYTEAFF
TRBV7-2	.	TRBD1	TRBJ1-6	TGTGCCAGCAGCTTAACCATCGACAGGGCCGCGTATTCACCCCTCCACTTT	CASSLTIDRAAYSPLHF
TRBV5-8	once	.	TRBJ2-3	TGTGCCAGCAGCGCCGGGGTGAGCACAGATACGCAGTATTTT	CASSAGVSTDTQYF
TRBV7-9	.	TRBD2	TRBJ2-7	TGTGCCAGCAGCGACCCCTTTGTTAGCGGGAGGTCTGACGAGCAGTACTTC	CASSDPFVSGRSDEQYF
TRBV19	.	TRBD2	TRBJ2-5	TGTGCCAGTAGTATGGATGGGGGGGTCCAAGAGACCCAGTACTTC	CASSMDGGVQETQYF
TRBV11-2	.	.	TRBJ1-3	TGTGCCAGCAGCTTAGGGGCTGAGGGGGACACCATATATTTT	CASSLGAEGDTIYF
TRBV6-2/TRBV6-3	.	.	TRBJ1-5	TGTGCCAGCAGCGGACAAAAGGGCGGCAATCAGCCCCAGCATTTT	CASSGQKGGNQPQHF
TRBV5-1	.	TRBD1	TRBJ2-6	TGCGCCAGCAGCGGACTAACAGGGGGGATTCCTGGGGCCAACGTCCTGACTTTC	CASSGLTGGIPGANVLTF
TRBV18	.	TRBD1	TRBJ1-1	TGTGCCAGCTCACCAGGGACAGGGGTGTGGACTGAAGCTTTCTTT	CASSPGTGVWTEAFF
TRBV3-1/TRBV3-2	.	TRBD1	TRBJ1-2	TGTGCCAGCAGGCGACAGGGGGCGGATGGCTACACCTTC	CASRRQGADGYTF
TRBV5-1	.	.	TRBJ1-1	TGCGCCAGCAGCTTGGCCATCCCGAACACTGAAGCTTTCTTT	CASSLAIPNTEAFF
TRBV7-8	few	TRBD1	TRBJ1-3	TGTGCCAGCAGCGTGACAGGGAGAGGAAACACCATATATTTT	CASSVTGRGNTIYF
TRBV9	.	.	TRBJ2-1	TGTGCCAGCAGCGTAGGGGCGGGCTCCTACAATGAGCAGTTCTTC	CASSVGAGSYNEQFF
TRBV5-5	once	TRBD1	TRBJ1-1	TGTGCCAGCAGCCCGATGACAGGGTTGAACACTGAAGCTTTCTTT	CASSPMTGLNTEAFF
TRBV6-4	once	.	TRBJ2-2	TGTGCCAGCAGTGAGGAGGCAGGGGCCGGGGAGCTGTTTTTT	CASSEEAGAGELFF
TRBV24-1	.	TRBD2	TRBJ2-2	TGTGCCACCAGTGATTTTGGAGCGGGAGGTGGCACCGGGGAGCTGTTTTTT	CATSDFGAGGGTGELFF